This T cell receptor (beta chain) was documented in a study of T cell responses to AZD1222 COVID-19 vaccine. The repertoire was sequenced with immunoSEQ multiplex PCR; TCRdb's copy has only in-frame clones and lacks some. The sample yields fewer than 120,000 clones, about 88% seen once. The CDR3 is made up of 13 amino acids. Trimming at V came to 2 bases and at J to 6 bases, leaving 5 bases not matched to a gene. Germline-derived CDR1 and CDR2 are SGHNT and YYREEE (reference sequence). The chain recombines TRBV5-4 with TRBJ2-7; TRBD1 aligns across 7 bases. The sequence was obtained from an adult in good health. The sequencing used peripheral blood, collected on day 0 of AZD1222 vaccination. CDR3 loop: CASSFGQEPEQYF. For the CDR3, the DNA is TGTGCCAGCAGCTTCGGACAGGAACCCGAGCAGTACTTC.